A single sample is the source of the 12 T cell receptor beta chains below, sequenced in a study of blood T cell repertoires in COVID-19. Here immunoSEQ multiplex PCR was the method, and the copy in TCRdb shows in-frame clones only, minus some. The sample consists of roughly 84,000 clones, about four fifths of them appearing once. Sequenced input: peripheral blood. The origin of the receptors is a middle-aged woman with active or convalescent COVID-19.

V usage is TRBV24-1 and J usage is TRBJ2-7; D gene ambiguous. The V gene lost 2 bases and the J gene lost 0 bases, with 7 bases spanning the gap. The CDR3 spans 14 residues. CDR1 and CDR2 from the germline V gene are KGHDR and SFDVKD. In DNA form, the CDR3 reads TGTGCCACCAGTGATTCTGACACCTCCTACGAGCAGTACTTC. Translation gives CATSDSDTSYEQYF.

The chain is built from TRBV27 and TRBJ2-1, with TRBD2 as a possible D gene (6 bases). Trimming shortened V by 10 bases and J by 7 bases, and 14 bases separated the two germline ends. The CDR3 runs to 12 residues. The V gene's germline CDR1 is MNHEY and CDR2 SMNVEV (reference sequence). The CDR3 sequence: CATKPGGNEQFF. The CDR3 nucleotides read TGTGCCACCAAACCCGGGGGAAATGAGCAGTTCTTC.

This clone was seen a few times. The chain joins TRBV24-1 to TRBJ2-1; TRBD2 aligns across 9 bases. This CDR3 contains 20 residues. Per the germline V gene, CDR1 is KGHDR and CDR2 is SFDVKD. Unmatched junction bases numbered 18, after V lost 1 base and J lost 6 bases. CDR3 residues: CATSDLTPTGRAGGLNEQFF. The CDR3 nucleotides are TGTGCCACCAGTGATTTAACCCCGACAGGGAGAGCGGGAGGTCTCAATGAGCAGTTCTTC.

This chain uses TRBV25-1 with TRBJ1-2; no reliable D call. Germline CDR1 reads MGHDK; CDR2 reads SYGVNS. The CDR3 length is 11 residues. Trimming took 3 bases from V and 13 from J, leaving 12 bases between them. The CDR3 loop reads CASSDRGVRTF. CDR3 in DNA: TGTGCCAGCAGTGACCGGGGAGTACGCACCTTC.

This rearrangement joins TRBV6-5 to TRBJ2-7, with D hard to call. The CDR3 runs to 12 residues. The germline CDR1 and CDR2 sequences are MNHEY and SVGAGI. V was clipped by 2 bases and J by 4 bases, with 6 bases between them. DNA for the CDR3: TGTGCCAGCAGTTACCGTCGTTACGAGCAGTACTTC. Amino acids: CASSYRRYEQYF.

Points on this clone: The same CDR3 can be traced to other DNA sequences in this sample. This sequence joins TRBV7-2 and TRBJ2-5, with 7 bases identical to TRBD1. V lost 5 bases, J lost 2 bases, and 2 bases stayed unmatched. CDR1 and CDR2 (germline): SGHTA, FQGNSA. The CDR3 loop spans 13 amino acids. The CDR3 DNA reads TGTGCCAGCAGCAGGGACAGACAAGAGACCCAGTACTTC. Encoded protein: CASSRDRQETQYF.

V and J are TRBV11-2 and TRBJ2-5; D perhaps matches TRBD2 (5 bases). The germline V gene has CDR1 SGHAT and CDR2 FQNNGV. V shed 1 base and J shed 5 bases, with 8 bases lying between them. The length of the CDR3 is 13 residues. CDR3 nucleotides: TGTGCCAGCAGCTTAGGGAGGACTGAGACCCAGTACTTC. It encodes CASSLGRTETQYF.

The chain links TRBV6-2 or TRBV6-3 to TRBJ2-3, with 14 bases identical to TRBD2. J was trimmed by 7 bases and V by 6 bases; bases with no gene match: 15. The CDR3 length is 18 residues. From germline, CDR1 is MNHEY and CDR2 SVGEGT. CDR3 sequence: CASSSGTSGSRRRYTQYF. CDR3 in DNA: TGTGCCAGCAGCTCCGGGACTAGCGGGAGCCGGCGACGATATACGCAGTATTTT.

The CDR3 sequence is CASSSSETSYNEQFF. The CDR3 nucleotides are TGTGCCAGCAGTTCTAGCGAAACCTCCTACAATGAGCAGTTCTTC. The rearrangement uses TRBV6-6 and TRBJ2-1, with D perhaps TRBD2 (6 bases). The CDR3 has 15 amino acids. V was trimmed by 4 bases and J by 0 bases, leaving 10 bases between them. The germline V gene encodes CDR1 MNHNY and CDR2 SVGAGI (reference sequence).

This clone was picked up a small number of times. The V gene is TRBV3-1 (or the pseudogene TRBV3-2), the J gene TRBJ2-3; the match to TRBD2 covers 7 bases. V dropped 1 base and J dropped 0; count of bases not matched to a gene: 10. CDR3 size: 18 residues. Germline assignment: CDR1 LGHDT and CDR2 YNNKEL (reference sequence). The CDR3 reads CASSQVPFSGLSTDTQYF. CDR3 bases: TGTGCCAGCAGCCAAGTCCCCTTTAGCGGGCTTAGCACAGATACGCAGTATTTT.

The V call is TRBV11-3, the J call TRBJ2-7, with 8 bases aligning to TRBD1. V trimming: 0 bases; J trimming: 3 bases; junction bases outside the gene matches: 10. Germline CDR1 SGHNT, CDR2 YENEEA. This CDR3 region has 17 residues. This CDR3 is CASSLEYGRGHGYEQYF. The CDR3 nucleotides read TGTGCCAGCAGCTTAGAGTATGGCAGGGGGCACGGCTACGAGCAGTACTTC.

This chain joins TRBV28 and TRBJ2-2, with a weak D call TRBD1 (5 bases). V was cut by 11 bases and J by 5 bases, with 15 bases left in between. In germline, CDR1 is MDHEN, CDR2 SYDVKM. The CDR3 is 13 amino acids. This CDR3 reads CAARAQVTGELFF. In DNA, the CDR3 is TGTGCCGCTAGGGCACAGGTGACCGGGGAGCTGTTTTTT.